A single sample gave rise to the 27 T cell receptor beta chains below, sequenced in a study of T cells in Graves' hyperthyroidism and ophthalmopathy. Amplification of TCR beta CDR3 regions was performed using RNA transcripts as template. First-round RT-PCR with HTBI primers amplified the TCR CDR3 region. One entry per CDR3 protein, called by TCRdb with MiXCR from the multiplex PCR reads. The table shows some 490,000 distinct CDR3 sequences, with around a fifth occurring only once. Input material: blood. Receptor source: a woman in her 70s with Graves' ophthalmopathy.

This clonotype has at least ten counts. The chain employs TRBV12-3 or TRBV12-4 and TRBJ1-1; no clear D gene. Trimming pared 6 bases from V and 3 bases from J, leaving 14 bases between. There are 14 residues in the CDR3. CDR3 nucleotide sequence: TGTGCCAGCAGCCCTCAGACAAAATACACTGAAGCTTTCTTT. This codes for CASSPQTKYTEAFF.

The V call is TRBV12-3 or TRBV12-4, the J call TRBJ1-4, with D perhaps matching TRBD1 (6 bases). CDR3 length: 15 amino acids. V lost 5 bases to trimming and J lost 3 bases, with 13 bases between them. The CDR3 is CASSTTGRANEKLFF. The DNA of the CDR3 is TGTGCCAGCAGTACCACAGGGAGAGCTAATGAAAAACTGTTTTTT.

As for this clonotype: A much larger clone differs from this one at a single base, so this may be a read error. The rearrangement uses TRBV3-1 and TRBJ2-7; D is uncertain. Germline assignment: CDR1 LGHDT and CDR2 YNNKEL (reference sequence). This CDR3 is 13 amino acids long. The CDR3, as DNA: TGTGCCAGCGGCCAGCCTTATACCCACGAGCAGTACTTC. Amino acids: CASGQPYTHEQYF.

This chain connects TRBV19 to TRBJ2-2, with a tentative D call TRBD1 (5 bases). The germline gives CDR1 LNHDA, CDR2 SQIVND (reference sequence). Trimming shortened V by 4 bases and J by 6 bases, and 15 bases separated the two germline ends. This CDR3 region has 15 residues. CDR3 sequence (DNA): TGTGCCAGTAGTACCGGTACTTGGGGCCCCGGGGAGCTGTTTTTT. This gives the protein CASSTGTWGPGELFF.

CDR3 amino acids: CASTLGRSPGYTF. In DNA form, the CDR3 reads TGTGCCAGTACCTTGGGACGTTCGCCTGGCTACACCTTC. This sequence joins TRBV19 and TRBJ1-2, with a possible D match to TRBD1 (5 bases). Germline CDR1 is LNHDA and CDR2 is SQIVND (reference sequence). The V end lost 7 bases, the J end lost 7 bases, and 16 bases lay between the germline ends. The CDR3 contains 13 residues. The whole variable domain, remainder taken from reference TRBV19 and TRBJ1-2, is DGGITQSPKYLFRKEGQNVTLSCEQNLNHDAMYWYRQDPGQGLRLIYYSQIVNDFQKGDIAEGYSVSREKKESFPLTVTSAQKNPTAFYLCASTLGRSPGYTFGSGTRLTVV.

The chain combines TRBV6-2 or TRBV6-3 with TRBJ1-1; 8 bases fit TRBD1. Germline CDR1 MNHEY, CDR2 SVGEGT. CDR3 size: 17 residues. Trimming took 6 bases from V and 3 from J; bases not matched to a gene: 15. The CDR3 protein is CASSPRPLQGGDTEAFF. For the CDR3, the DNA is TGTGCCAGCAGCCCACGACCCCTACAGGGGGGGGACACTGAAGCTTTCTTT.

This clonotype was found a few times. The chain joins TRBV24-1 to TRBJ2-1; D gene unclear. The V and J ends lost 5 bases and 6 bases respectively, with 13 bases between them. The CDR3 runs 14 residues. CDR1 KGHDR and CDR2 SFDVKD come from the germline V gene. CDR3 amino acids: CATSGGLPFNEQFF. In DNA form, the CDR3 reads TGTGCCACCAGTGGTGGTCTCCCCTTCAATGAGCAGTTCTTC.

There are a few counts of this clonotype. V gene TRBV27 combines with J gene TRBJ2-7, with TRBD2 identical over 11 bases. CDR3 size: 20 residues. Unmatched junction bases numbered 17, after V lost 4 bases and J lost 0 bases. Germline values: CDR1 MNHEY, CDR2 SMNVEV (reference sequence). The CDR3 loop reads CASSSLLRGLTSGVSYEQYF. The CDR3 nucleotides are TGTGCCAGCAGTTCCCTATTGAGGGGGCTGACTAGCGGGGTCTCCTACGAGCAGTACTTC.

In its sample, this clonotype was seen a few times. The CDR3 loop is CASSQDREGKYF. CDR3 sequence (DNA): TGTGCCAGCTCCCAGGACAGGGAGGGCAAGTACTTC. The gene calls are TRBV18 and TRBJ2-5; D is perhaps TRBD1 (8 bases). Deletions cut 6 bases from V and 12 bases from J, with 17 bases between. The germline V gene encodes CDR1 KGHSH and CDR2 LQKENI. The CDR3 length is 12 residues.

V is TRBV2 and J is TRBJ1-2; a weak D match, TRBD1 (5 bases). Deletions cut 4 bases from V and 8 bases from J, with 17 bases between. CDR1 and CDR2 from the germline V gene are SNHLY and FYNNEI. CDR3 length: 14 amino acids. The CDR3 bases are TGTGCCAGCAGTGGTCAGGGTTTGATCGGCGGCTACACCTTC. It codes for CASSGQGLIGGYTF.

In its sample, this clonotype was seen many times. The chain couples TRBV10-3 to TRBJ1-5; 8 nucleotides agree with TRBD1. CDR1 is ENHRY, CDR2 SYGVKD, per germline. V lost 8 bases to trimming and J lost 2 bases; unmatched junction nucleotides: 2. This CDR3 is built from 13 residues. The CDR3 here is CAIQGQGNQPQHF. DNA for the CDR3: TGTGCCATCCAGGGACAGGGCAATCAGCCCCAGCATTTT.

This clonotype was counted at least ten times. The V gene is TRBV20-1, the J gene TRBJ2-5; possibly TRBD2 for D (7 bases). With 8 bases removed from V and 3 bases from J, the gap between germline ends came to 13 bases. This CDR3 contains 12 residues. In germline, CDR1 is DFQATT, CDR2 SNEGSKA (reference sequence). CDR3 protein: CSPRGGKETQYF. The CDR3 nucleotides read TGCAGTCCAAGGGGGGGGAAAGAGACCCAGTACTTC.

This clonotype occurred a few times. V gene TRBV18 combines with J gene TRBJ2-5, with D possibly matching TRBD2 (6 bases). V gave up 6 bases and J gave up 2 bases, with 13 bases separating them. This CDR3 spans 14 amino acids. The germline V gene has CDR1 KGHSH and CDR2 LQKENI. CDR3 nucleotides: TGTGCCAGCTCCCCCCGCGGAGGGCAAGAGACCCAGTACTTC. Encoded protein: CASSPRGGQETQYF. Using reference TRBV18 and TRBJ2-5 for the parts outside the CDR3, the full variable domain is NAGVMQNPRHLVRRRGQEARLRCSPMKGHSHVYWYRQLPEEGLKFMVYLQKENIIDESGMPKERFSAEFPKEGPSILRIQQVVRGDSAAYFCASSPRGGQETQYFGPGTRLLVL.

J is TRBJ2-7 and V is TRBV20-1; D uncertain. Trimming shortened V by 7 bases and J by 7 bases, and 14 bases separated the two germline ends. CDR3 size: 11 residues. Germline loops: CDR1 DFQATT, CDR2 SNEGSKA (reference sequence). The CDR3 loop reads CSVSLGWEQYF. CDR3 DNA: TGCAGTGTATCGCTAGGGTGGGAGCAGTACTTC.

The chain combines TRBV7-9 with TRBJ2-2, with 7 bases fitting TRBD1. Per germline, CDR1 SEHNR and CDR2 FQNEAQ (reference sequence). With 5 bases clipped from V and 1 base from J, the junction kept 7 bases outside the gene matches. The CDR3 extends over 16 amino acids. The CDR3 region has the DNA TGTGCCAGCAGCCCACGACAGGGTTTGAACACCGGGGAGCTGTTTTTT. Amino acids: CASSPRQGLNTGELFF.

The rearrangement links TRBV20-1 to TRBJ1-2; no reliable D call. The V gene lost 5 bases and the J gene lost 4 bases, with 14 bases spanning the gap. This CDR3 comprises 13 residues. The germline V gene has CDR1 DFQATT and CDR2 SNEGSKA (reference sequence). DNA for the CDR3: TGCAGTGCTGGTAGCGAAGGGCGCTATGGCTACACCTTC. This gives the protein CSAGSEGRYGYTF.

This chain links TRBV5-1 with TRBJ2-5; 12 bases are shared with TRBD2. CDR1 SGHRS and CDR2 YFSETQ come from the germline V gene. V gave up 1 base and J gave up 3 bases; unmatched junction bases: 10. This CDR3 comprises 18 residues. This chain's CDR3 is CASSLTGTSGLGEETQYF. The CDR3 DNA follows: TGCGCCAGCAGCTTGACCGGGACTAGCGGGCTCGGGGAAGAGACCCAGTACTTC. Full variable domain (missing parts from reference TRBV5-1 and TRBJ2-5): KAGVTQTPRYLIKTRGQQVTLSCSPISGHRSVSWYQQTPGQGLQFLFEYFSETQRNKGNFPGRFSGRQFSNSRSEMNVSTLELGDSALYLCASSLTGTSGLGEETQYFGPGTRLLVL.

This clonotype turned up a few times. The genes are TRBV6-2 or TRBV6-3 and TRBJ1-4; 7 bases are shared with TRBD1. Trimming removed 5 bases from V and 8 bases from J; junction bases left unmatched: 8. This CDR3 is 14 amino acids long. Germline V lookup: CDR1 MNHEY, CDR2 SVGEGT. The CDR3 is CASSGGTALEKLFF. CDR3 sequence (DNA): TGTGCCAGCAGTGGCGGGACAGCTTTGGAAAAACTGTTTTTT.

The gene calls are TRBV15 and TRBJ1-1; tentative D call: TRBD1 (5 bases). The V gene's germline CDR1 is LNHNV and CDR2 YYDKDF (reference sequence). The CDR3 runs to 16 residues. V shed 0 bases and J shed 1 base, with 12 bases lying between them. CDR3: CATSRDRGKRNTEAFF. CDR3 sequence (DNA): TGTGCCACCAGCAGAGATCGGGGGAAAAGGAACACTGAAGCTTTCTTT.

The chain carries TRBV19 and TRBJ2-2, with 8 positions matching TRBD1. Germline loops: CDR1 LNHDA, CDR2 SQIVND (reference sequence). The CDR3 is 15 residues long. V lost 3 bases to trimming and J lost 6 bases; unmatched junction nucleotides: 6. For the CDR3, the DNA is TGTGCCAGTAGTATGGACAGGGTGCGGGCCGGGGAGCTGTTTTTT. Encoded protein: CASSMDRVRAGELFF.

The chain joins TRBV7-2 to TRBJ2-1; D is ambiguous. The CDR3 runs 12 residues. V was shortened by 5 bases and J by 9 bases, with 11 bases between the two germline ends. CDR1 is SGHTA, CDR2 FQGNSA, per germline. The CDR3 loop reads CASSQIRGEQFF. Written as DNA, the CDR3 is TGTGCCAGCAGCCAAATCCGAGGTGAGCAGTTCTTC.

The chain joins TRBV15 to TRBJ2-7; possible D gene TRBD2, 5 bases. The CDR3 loop spans 13 amino acids. V gave up 1 base and J gave up 3 bases, with 7 bases separating them. Germline V CDR1 and CDR2: LNHNV, YYDKDF (reference sequence). The CDR3 spells CATSRVSGYEQYF. CDR3 nucleotide sequence: TGTGCCACCAGCAGAGTCAGCGGCTACGAGCAGTACTTC.

The rearrangement links TRBV6-1 to TRBJ2-2; 7 bases are shared with TRBD1. Per the germline V gene, CDR1 is MNHNS and CDR2 is SASEGT. Trimming removed 7 bases from V and 0 bases from J; junction bases left unmatched: 5. The CDR3 has 15 residues. CDR3: CASTKDRTNTGELFF. CDR3 DNA: TGTGCCAGCACCAAGGACAGGACGAACACCGGGGAGCTGTTTTTT.

This clonotype was counted between two and nine times. The V and J genes are TRBV20-1 and TRBJ1-1, with D unclear. Germline lookup yields CDR1 DFQATT and CDR2 SNEGSKA (reference sequence). CDR3 length: 13 amino acids. V was shortened by 1 base and J by 5 bases, with 11 bases between the two germline ends. CDR3 in amino acids: CSARVTGWTEAFF. CDR3 sequence (DNA): TGCAGTGCTAGAGTAACGGGGTGGACTGAAGCTTTCTTT.

The chain recombines TRBV28 with TRBJ1-2; maybe TRBD1 (5 bases). Germline CDR1 MDHEN, CDR2 SYDVKM. This CDR3 has 14 amino acids. The ends were cut back, 4 bases at V and 8 bases at J, with 17 bases in the middle. The CDR3 loop is CASSCRGRACGYTF. CDR3 DNA sequence: TGTGCCAGCAGTTGCCGGGGCAGGGCTTGCGGCTACACCTTC.

This chain uses TRBV5-5 with TRBJ2-5; possibly TRBD1 or TRBD2 for D (5 bases each). This CDR3 region has 14 residues. V was cut by 2 bases and J by 5 bases, with 13 bases left in between. CDR1 and CDR2 from the germline V gene are SGHKS and YYEKEE (reference sequence). CDR3 DNA sequence: TGTGCCAGCAGCTTTTTAAGGGACGGGGAGACCCAGTACTTC. Translated: CASSFLRDGETQYF. The full variable domain, completed using reference TRBV5-5 and TRBJ2-5, is DAGVTQSPTHLIKTRGQQVTLRCSPISGHKSVSWYQQVLGQGPQFIFQYYEKEERGRGNFPDRFSARQFPNYSSELNVNALLLGDSALYLCASSFLRDGETQYFGPGTRLLVL.

This clonotype was seen ten or more times. This sequence joins TRBV20-1 and TRBJ1-4; D gene unclear. This CDR3 comprises 13 residues. Germline values: CDR1 DFQATT, CDR2 SNEGSKA (reference sequence). Between the trimmed V and J ends, which lost 6 bases and 0 bases, there was a span of 8 bases. CDR3 loop: CSAEGATNEKLFF. DNA of the CDR3: TGCAGTGCCGAGGGCGCAACTAATGAAAAACTGTTTTTT.